This T cell receptor beta chain was found in a study of chemoradiotherapy in HPV16-positive cancers. Looking at the study overall: A couple of HPV16-positive patients' cells yielded candidate HPV-specific clones and common motifs. Findings and caveats of the study: Functional assays defining HPV-specific T cells used only a couple of HPV16-positive patients. HPV-responsive T-cell expansion during chemoradiotherapy was linked to improved recurrence-free survival in HPV16-positive patients.

The CDR3 runs 13 residues. The V and J ends lost 1 base and 10 bases, in that order; junction bases with no gene match: 4. From germline, CDR1 is MGHRA and CDR2 YSYEKL. Assay used: immunoSEQ multiplex PCR; TCRdb lists only in-frame clones, some missing. The sample lists 950 to 1,200 clones; 60% to 80% were seen once. As regards this clone: Its antigen is undetermined.

The specimen comprised tumor tissue, sampled from a patient who underwent chemoradiotherapy. This receptor was obtained from a human donor with HPV-associated anogenital cancer. The J gene is TRBJ2-1, the V gene TRBV4-1; 7 bases fit TRBD2. The CDR3: CASSQGWGGEQFF. The CDR3 DNA sequence: TGCGCCAGCAGCCAAGGGTGGGGAGGGGAGCAGTTCTTC.